Detailed here is one TCR beta chain. This clone was counted only a few times. The antigen this receptor binds is unknown. No base quality information exists; no much larger clone differs at one position. Clipping removes 2 bases from V and 8 bases from J, with 7 as the unmatched junction base count. The germline V gene yields SGHRS for CDR1 and YFSETQ for CDR2. Its CDR3 holds 15 amino acids, cysteine through phenylalanine. Just CDR3 DNA is preserved here, 45 bases in frame from base 1. The data are from a study of T cell changes during pregnancy in multiple sclerosis (dated by TCRdb to the late 2010s). In terms of the full investigation: In women with multiple sclerosis, the researchers looked at how the T cell repertoire shifted as pregnancy progressed.

Libraries were constructed by the immunoSEQ multiplex PCR assay. Not all clones reach the TCRdb copy of this immuneACCESS table, which keeps in-frame sequences only. Checked studies attribute under half of the gap to unresolved V genes and leave the rest unexplained. The sample table records approximately 23,000 clones; approximately 91% of these occur just once. Clones ranked in the top ten supply around 0.63% of the sample. The chain employs TRBV5-1 and TRBJ1-6; 7 central nucleotides agree with TRBD1. This TCR derives from a female donor in good health, enrolled as a control in a pregnancy study. Sequenced material: CD4+ T cells from peripheral blood mononuclear cells, taken after pregnancy. Here is the DNA: TGCGCCAGCAGCTTCGGGACAGCAGAACATTCACCCCTCCACTTT. Translated, this is CASSFGTAEHSPLHF.